This T cell receptor beta chain was sequenced for a study of cytomegalovirus exposure and HLA in healthy donors. CDR1 SGHTS and CDR2 YDEGEE come from the germline V gene. The CDR3 totals 14 residues. V shed 6 bases, J shed 2 bases, and the junction held 8 bases outside the gene matches. In regard to this clone: Its antigen is not known.

13 Jbeta primers and 60 Vbeta primers were used for the PCR. Clones were read by immunoSEQ multiplex PCR, and TCRdb kept only the in-frame ones, dropping some. Its table lists more than 45,000 clones. Regarding the study as a whole: Using a false discovery rate of 0.05, a later analysis showed that 15,000 to 20,000 TCR beta sequences were associated with HLA alleles. Follow-up analysis later connected one missense variant in DCLRE1C with trimming of TCR beta V- and J-genes. Sequencing likely generated an artifact that appeared as a cluster of highly shared sequence variants. Cytomegalovirus association was listed for about 150 TCR beta chains.

Sequencing was done on a sample of PBMCs. J is TRBJ2-7 and V is TRBV5-8; 7 positions match TRBD1. This clonotype was sampled from a woman in her thirties or forties in good health and CMV-seronegative. CDR3 protein: CASTGRTGAYEQYF. CDR3 in DNA: TGTGCCAGCACTGGTAGGACAGGTGCCTACGAGCAGTACTTC.